This T cell receptor beta chain was recovered during a study of shared clonotypes between healthy human individuals. Whole-study findings and limits: Relative to memory subsets, naive subsets generally showed larger estimated richness. Rarefaction curves obtained for sorted subsets showed sequencing incomplete despite large depth.

Sequencing used immunoSEQ multiplex PCR; TCRdb keeps in-frame clones, though not all of them. The data contain 950,000 to 1,300,000 clones, more than 60% of them singletons. Comments on this clone: Antigen specificity is unknown.

The germline V gene has CDR1 MGHRA and CDR2 YSYEKL. This CDR3 comprises 14 residues. Trimming removed 1 base from V and 6 bases from J, with 13 bases in between. What was sequenced was memory CD4+ T cells sorted from blood. Subset described: CD45RA-negative fraction. This clonotype was sampled from a man younger than 35 in good health. The J gene is TRBJ2-7, the V gene TRBV4-1; possible D gene TRBD2, 5 bases. The CDR3 spells CASSQGGRGREQYF. The CDR3 region has the DNA TGCGCCAGCAGCCAAGGAGGGAGAGGGCGCGAGCAGTACTTC.